The sequence of this T cell receptor (beta chain) was determined in a study of CD8 T cells in ankylosing spondylitis. Study-level results: Seemingly distinctive of ankylosing spondylitis blood was a TCR beta motif formed by eight highly homologous variants. Clones linked to disease were reported to show significant enrichment in matched ankylosing spondylitis synovial fluid.

This clonotype came up a few times. Its target is not known. The CDR3 has 12 amino acids. Germline V gene lookup returns CDR1 DFQATT and CDR2 SNEGSKA (reference sequence). V dropped 5 bases and J dropped 5; count of bases not matched to a gene: 4. With molecular barcodes, quantitative 5'-RACE was used to make the TCR beta libraries. TCRdb reanalysed the 5' RACE reads using MiXCR and keeps one entry per CDR3 protein. The sample carries some 16,000 distinct CDR3 sequences, 8.2% recorded once. Sequencing was carried out using blood. V is TRBV20-1 and J is TRBJ2-5; 8 positions agree with TRBD2. The sequence came from a male donor with ankylosing spondylitis or in good health (not recorded which). The chain's CDR3 is CSARTSWETQYF. The DNA of the CDR3 is TGCAGTGCTCGGACTAGCTGGGAGACCCAGTACTTC.